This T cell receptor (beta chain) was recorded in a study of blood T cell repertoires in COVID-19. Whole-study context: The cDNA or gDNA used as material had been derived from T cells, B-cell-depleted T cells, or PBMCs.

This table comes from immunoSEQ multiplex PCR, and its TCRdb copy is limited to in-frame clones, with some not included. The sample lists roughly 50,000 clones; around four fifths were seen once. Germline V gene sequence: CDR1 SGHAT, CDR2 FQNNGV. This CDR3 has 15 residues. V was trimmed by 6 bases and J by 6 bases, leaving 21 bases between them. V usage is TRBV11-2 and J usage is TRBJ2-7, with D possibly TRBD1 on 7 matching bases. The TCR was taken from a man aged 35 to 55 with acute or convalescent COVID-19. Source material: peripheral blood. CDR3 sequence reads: CASRLLRAGGLEQYF. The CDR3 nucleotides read TGTGCCAGCAGATTACTACGTGCAGGGGGGCTCGAGCAGTACTTC.